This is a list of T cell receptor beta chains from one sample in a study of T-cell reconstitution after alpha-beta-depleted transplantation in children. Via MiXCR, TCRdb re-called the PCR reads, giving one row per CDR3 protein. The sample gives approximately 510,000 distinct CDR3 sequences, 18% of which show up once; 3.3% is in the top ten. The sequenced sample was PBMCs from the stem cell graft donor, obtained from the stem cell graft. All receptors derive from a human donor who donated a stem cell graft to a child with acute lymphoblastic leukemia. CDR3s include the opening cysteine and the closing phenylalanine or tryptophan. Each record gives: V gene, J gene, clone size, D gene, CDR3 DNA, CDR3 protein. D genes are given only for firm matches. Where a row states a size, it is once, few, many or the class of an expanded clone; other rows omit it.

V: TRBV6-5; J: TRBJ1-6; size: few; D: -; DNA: TGTGCCAGCAGTTACTCGGTGACGGAGAATTCACCCCTCCACTTT; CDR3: CASSYSVTENSPLHF
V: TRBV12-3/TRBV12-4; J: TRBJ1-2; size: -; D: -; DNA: TGTGCCAGCAGAGGACAGTTCGGCTACACCTTC; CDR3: CASRGQFGYTF
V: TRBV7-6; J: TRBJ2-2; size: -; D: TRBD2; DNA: TGTGCCAGCAGCTTGAGCGGGAGGGGGACCGGGGAGCTGTTTTTT; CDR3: CASSLSGRGTGELFF
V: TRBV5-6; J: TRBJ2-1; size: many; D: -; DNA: TGTGCCAGCAGCGGGATCTTATACAATGAGCAGTTCTTC; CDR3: CASSGILYNEQFF
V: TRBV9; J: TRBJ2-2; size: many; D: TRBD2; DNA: TGTGCCAGCGGCGGGGGGGCCAACACCGGGGAGCTGTTTTTT; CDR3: CASGGGANTGELFF
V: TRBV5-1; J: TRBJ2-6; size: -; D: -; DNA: TGCGCCAGCAGCTTGGCAGGGTTTGGGGCCAACGTCCTGACTTTC; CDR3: CASSLAGFGANVLTF
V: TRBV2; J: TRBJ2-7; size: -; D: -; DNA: TGTGCCAGCAGTATTTTTCACAGACAGGACGAGCAGTACTTC; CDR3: CASSIFHRQDEQYF
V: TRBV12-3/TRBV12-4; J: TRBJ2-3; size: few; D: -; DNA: TGTGCCAGCAGTCCCTCCACCGGGAACGAGCAGTATTTT; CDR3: CASSPSTGNEQYF
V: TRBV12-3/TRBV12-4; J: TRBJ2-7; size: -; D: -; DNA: TGTGCCAGCAGTTCTACCCTCGTGGGGCGCATCTACGAGCAGTACTTC; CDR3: CASSSTLVGRIYEQYF
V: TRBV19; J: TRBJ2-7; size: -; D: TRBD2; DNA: TGTGCCAGTAGTACCCGCCTGGGACTAGCGGGATCCGAGCAGTACTTC; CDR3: CASSTRLGLAGSEQYF
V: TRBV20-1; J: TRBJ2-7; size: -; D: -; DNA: TGCAGTGCTGGCCCGGCCCGCTCCTACGAGCAGTACTTC; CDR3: CSAGPARSYEQYF